These T cell receptor beta chains were read from a single sample in a study of radiation and T cells in renal cell carcinoma. Using immunoSEQ multiplex PCR, the repertoire was profiled, and TCRdb retains in-frame clones only, with some absent. The sample lists about 130,000 clones, about 88% occurring once. The sample consisted of blood, taken from a patient whose treatment included radiotherapy and nephrectomy. The receptors derive from a woman aged 50 to 60 with renal cell carcinoma. Each CDR3 is given with its conserved first and last residue. The D gene is left open where the match is weak. Not every row has a clone size; where given, it reads once, few, many or a size class.

v_call: TRBV6-1; d_call: -; j_call: TRBJ2-7; clone_size: -; cdr3_nt: TGTGCCAGCAGTGAATGGGGAGGGGGCTACGAGCAGTACTTC; cdr3_aa: CASSEWGGGYEQYF
v_call: TRBV18; d_call: TRBD1; j_call: TRBJ2-3; clone_size: -; cdr3_nt: TGTGCCAGCTCCGGACAGGGGAGCACAGATACGCAGTATTTT; cdr3_aa: CASSGQGSTDTQYF
v_call: TRBV5-6; d_call: -; j_call: TRBJ1-2; clone_size: -; cdr3_nt: TGTGCCAGCAGCTTTGGGGAGAACTATGGCTACACCTTC; cdr3_aa: CASSFGENYGYTF
v_call: TRBV18; d_call: TRBD1; j_call: TRBJ2-3; clone_size: -; cdr3_nt: TGTGCCAGCTCACGTCCCGGGACAGGGGCAGATACGCAGTATTTT; cdr3_aa: CASSRPGTGADTQYF
v_call: TRBV5-6; d_call: -; j_call: TRBJ1-2; clone_size: -; cdr3_nt: TGTGCCAGCAGCTTGGAGAGTCACCCTAACTATGGCTACACCTTC; cdr3_aa: CASSLESHPNYGYTF
v_call: TRBV7-6; d_call: TRBD2; j_call: TRBJ2-5; clone_size: -; cdr3_nt: TGTGCCAGCAGCCCCCATCCTAGCGGGGGGCGGGGTCTGGGCGAGACCCAGTACTTC; cdr3_aa: CASSPHPSGGRGLGETQYF
v_call: TRBV9; d_call: TRBD2; j_call: TRBJ2-1; clone_size: -; cdr3_nt: TGTGCCAGCAGCCCTGGGGCTAGCGGGGTAGATGAGCAGTTCTTC; cdr3_aa: CASSPGASGVDEQFF
v_call: TRBV5-1; d_call: -; j_call: TRBJ1-1; clone_size: -; cdr3_nt: TGCGCCAGCAGCCCACAGACCGTGAACACTGAAGCTTTCTTT; cdr3_aa: CASSPQTVNTEAFF
v_call: TRBV11-2; d_call: -; j_call: TRBJ2-4; clone_size: -; cdr3_nt: TGTGCCAGCAGCTTAGTGGAAGCCTTACAGTACTTC; cdr3_aa: CASSLVEALQYF
v_call: TRBV6-5; d_call: -; j_call: TRBJ1-2; clone_size: -; cdr3_nt: TGTGCCAGCAAGGCCCACCCGCCTAACTATGGCTACACCTTC; cdr3_aa: CASKAHPPNYGYTF
v_call: TRBV19; d_call: -; j_call: TRBJ1-5; clone_size: -; cdr3_nt: TGTGCCAGTAGTTTTCGACAGGCAGAACAGCCCCAGCATTTT; cdr3_aa: CASSFRQAEQPQHF
v_call: TRBV5-6; d_call: -; j_call: TRBJ2-3; clone_size: -; cdr3_nt: TGTGCCAGCAGCTTCGCCTCACAGAGGAGCACAGATACGCAGTATTTT; cdr3_aa: CASSFASQRSTDTQYF
v_call: TRBV21-1; d_call: -; j_call: TRBJ2-1; clone_size: many; cdr3_nt: TGTGCCAGCAATGAGGTGGAAGGGCATGCAGTAAACAATGAGCAGTTCTTC; cdr3_aa: CASNEVEGHAVNNEQFF
v_call: TRBV7-6; d_call: TRBD2; j_call: TRBJ2-5; clone_size: -; cdr3_nt: TGTGCCAGCAGCTTAGCCACTAGCGGGGGAGAGACCCAGTACTTC; cdr3_aa: CASSLATSGGETQYF
v_call: TRBV11-2; d_call: -; j_call: TRBJ2-3; clone_size: -; cdr3_nt: TGTGCCAGCAGCTTATCGCGGGGTAGCACAGATACGCAGTATTTT; cdr3_aa: CASSLSRGSTDTQYF
v_call: TRBV19; d_call: TRBD2; j_call: TRBJ2-5; clone_size: -; cdr3_nt: TGTGCCACCCGGACTAGCGGGGGAAAGGAGACCCAGTACTTC; cdr3_aa: CATRTSGGKETQYF
v_call: TRBV2; d_call: TRBD2; j_call: TRBJ2-2; clone_size: -; cdr3_nt: TGTGCCAGCAGGATTAGCGGGGGACAGAACACCGGGGAGCTGTTTTTT; cdr3_aa: CASRISGGQNTGELFF
v_call: TRBV5-1; d_call: TRBD1; j_call: TRBJ1-2; clone_size: -; cdr3_nt: TGCGCCAGCAGCTCGACCGGGACAGGGGAGGGCTACACCTTC; cdr3_aa: CASSSTGTGEGYTF
v_call: TRBV6-1; d_call: TRBD1; j_call: TRBJ1-2; clone_size: once; cdr3_nt: TGTGCCAGCAAAATTCAGGGGGCAACTCGAGGCTACACCTTC; cdr3_aa: CASKIQGATRGYTF